A selection of T cell receptor beta chains follows, all from one sample in a study of identical twins. TCRdb recomputed calls from the 5' RACE reads with MiXCR, one row per CDR3 protein. Of about 700,000 distinct CDR3 sequences listed, 5.5% to 6.5% are singletons. Sequenced: naive T cells sorted from blood. The receptors derive from a man aged 18-30 years in good health. Each CDR3 is given with its conserved first and last residue. Each record gives: V gene, clone size, D gene, J gene, CDR3 DNA, CDR3 protein. A D gene is named only where the DNA matches it firmly. Size is stated for part of the rows, as once, few or many counts, or as a class when the clone is expanded.

TRBV2	few	TRBD1	TRBJ2-1	TGTGCCAGCAGTGAAGCTACAGGGGCCGAGCAGTTCTTC	CASSEATGAEQFF
TRBV10-3	few	.	TRBJ1-1	TGTGCCGCTAACAGGGACCCCCAAGTTTCGCGGAACACTGAAGCTTTCTTT	CAANRDPQVSRNTEAFF
TRBV12-3/TRBV12-4	many	.	TRBJ1-2	TGTGCCAGCAGAGGTCGAATCCCCGCCTTC	CASRGRIPAF
TRBV27	many	TRBD2	TRBJ2-7	TGTGCCAGCAGTATGACCGGGACTAGAGGGGGCGAGCAGTACTTC	CASSMTGTRGGEQYF
TRBV20-1	many	.	TRBJ2-3	TGCAGTGCCCAGAGTAGCGCGGGCGGTAGCACAGATACGCAGTATTTT	CSAQSSAGGSTDTQYF
TRBV25-1	many	.	TRBJ1-2	TGTGCCAGCAGTGTGGACGGAGCTAACTATGGCTACACCTTC	CASSVDGANYGYTF
TRBV9	many	TRBD2	TRBJ2-7	TGTGCCAGCAGCGTAGATAGCGGGAGAGCGCAGTACTTC	CASSVDSGRAQYF
TRBV5-1	.	.	TRBJ2-1	TGCGCCAGCAGCTTGGGACTAGGATACAATCAGCAGTTCTTC	CASSLGLGYNQQFF
TRBV19	.	.	TRBJ2-5	TGTGCCAGTAGAGCGATGGGGGAGACCCAGTACTTC	CASRAMGETQYF
TRBV5-1	.	.	TRBJ2-5	TGCGCCAGCAGCTTGACAGGAGGTGAAAGAGAGACCCAGTACTTC	CASSLTGGERETQYF
TRBV29-1	many	TRBD2	TRBJ2-1	TGCAGCGTTGTGGGGGCCGAGGGACTAGCAAGGAATGAGCAGTTCTTC	CSVVGAEGLARNEQFF
TRBV6-5	.	TRBD1	TRBJ2-2	TGTGCCAGCAGTTACTTGGGACAGGGGGCGAACACCGGGGAGCTGTTTTTT	CASSYLGQGANTGELFF
TRBV7-2	.	TRBD2	TRBJ2-1	TGTGCCAGCAGCTTAGCACACTTCACTAGCGGGAACAACAATGAGCAGTTCTTC	CASSLAHFTSGNNNEQFF
TRBV12-3/TRBV12-4	many	TRBD2	TRBJ2-7	TGTGCCAGCAGTTTAAAGTTAGCGGGAGTCGCCTACTTC	CASSLKLAGVAYF
TRBV6-1	many	.	TRBJ2-3	TGTGCCAGCAGTCACGGGGTTGATACGCAGTATTTT	CASSHGVDTQYF
TRBV30	few	TRBD2	TRBJ2-7	TGTGCCTGGAGTGAGTCTAGCGGGAGCTGGGGTGTCTGGGAGCAGTACTTC	CAWSESSGSWGVWEQYF
TRBV20-1	many	TRBD1	TRBJ1-5	TGCAGTGACCGACAGGGTAAGGGAGGCAATCAGCCCCAGCATTTT	CSDRQGKGGNQPQHF
TRBV4-3	many	.	TRBJ2-1	TGCGCCAGCAGCCCAACCCAGGGTCGGGATTACGGTGAGCAGTTCTTC	CASSPTQGRDYGEQFF
TRBV20-1	few	TRBD1	TRBJ2-3	TGCAGTGCTTTCGACAGGGTGGTGGGGACAGCTACGCAGTATTTT	CSAFDRVVGTATQYF
TRBV7-9	many	.	TRBJ2-3	TGTGCCAGCGTCTCGCTAGATCCGGCTACGCAGTATTTT	CASVSLDPATQYF
TRBV6-1	many	.	TRBJ2-2	TGTGCCAGCACGGGGGTTTTGAACACCGGGGAGCTGTTTTTT	CASTGVLNTGELFF
TRBV12-3/TRBV12-4	many	TRBD2	TRBJ2-1	TGTGCCAGCAGTTTTAGCGGGAGCGTCGATGAGCAGTTCTTC	CASSFSGSVDEQFF
TRBV27	many	.	TRBJ2-1	TGTGCCAGCAGCTTTGGCGATGAGCAGTTCTTC	CASSFGDEQFF
TRBV20-1	many	.	TRBJ1-5	TGCAGTGCCGAGTTTCAGGGGCGTCAGGGTCAGCCCCAGCATTTT	CSAEFQGRQGQPQHF
TRBV7-2	.	.	TRBJ2-1	TGTGCCAGCAGCTTAGGTCGGACTGTCAATGAGCAGTTCTTC	CASSLGRTVNEQFF
TRBV12-3/TRBV12-4	many	.	TRBJ2-3	TGTGCCAGCATACCCACTAGCAACCCGGGGGATACGCAGTATTTT	CASIPTSNPGDTQYF
TRBV12-3/TRBV12-4	many	.	TRBJ2-2	TGTGCCAGCAGTTCACAGGGACGGGAGCTGTTTTTT	CASSSQGRELFF
TRBV7-9	many	TRBD2	TRBJ2-1	TGTGCCAGCAGCCGAACTAGCGGATACCCCTACAATGAGCAGTTCTTC	CASSRTSGYPYNEQFF
TRBV6-1	many	TRBD1	TRBJ2-3	TGTGCCAGCATGTACAGGGGGCGTTCAGATACGCAGTATTTT	CASMYRGRSDTQYF
TRBV5-5	many	.	TRBJ2-1	TGTGCCAGCAGCTTCCCCTTTTCGGAAAATGAGCAGTTCTTC	CASSFPFSENEQFF
TRBV20-1	few	.	TRBJ2-7	TGCAGTGCTAGCAATCGTCCCTCCGAGCAGTACTTC	CSASNRPSEQYF
TRBV10-3	many	.	TRBJ2-1	TGTGCCATCAGTGAGTCCCAGGCCCTTTACAATGAGCAGTTCTTC	CAISESQALYNEQFF
TRBV25-1	few	.	TRBJ2-2	TGTGCCAGCACATCCCCGACAGATAACGCCGGGGAGCTGTTTTTT	CASTSPTDNAGELFF
TRBV20-1	few	.	TRBJ2-7	TGCAGTGCCCCTAGACAAGGTTCCTACGAGCAGTACTTC	CSAPRQGSYEQYF
TRBV20-1	few	.	TRBJ2-2	TGCAGTGCTAGATTCGAGGGGTTTAGCACCGGGGAGCTGTTTTTT	CSARFEGFSTGELFF
TRBV5-1	many	.	TRBJ2-7	TGCGCCAGCAGCTTGGATTTAGGAGAGCAGTACTTC	CASSLDLGEQYF
TRBV6-5	.	.	TRBJ2-1	TGTGCCAGCAGTTACTCGGCGGATAGCTCCTACAATGAGCAGTTCTTC	CASSYSADSSYNEQFF
TRBV11-2	.	.	TRBJ1-1	TGTGCCAGCAGCTTAGTTGAGGGGCCAATTTTTATGAACACTGAAGCTTTCTTT	CASSLVEGPIFMNTEAFF
TRBV5-1	many	TRBD2	TRBJ2-1	TGCGCCAGCAGCGTACGGACTAGCGGTGACAATGAGCAGTTCTTC	CASSVRTSGDNEQFF
TRBV6-6	many	.	TRBJ1-1	TGTGCCAGCAGTCACGGGGAAAAAGCTTTCTTT	CASSHGEKAFF
TRBV5-1	few	TRBD2	TRBJ2-7	TGCGCCAGCAGCTTGGGGGTAGCGGGAGGGATCTACGAGCAGTACTTC	CASSLGVAGGIYEQYF
TRBV5-5	.	.	TRBJ2-5	TGTGCCAGCAGCTTGGGGGGTTTGCAGTGTCAAGAGACCCAGTACTTC	CASSLGGLQCQETQYF
TRBV28	.	.	TRBJ2-7	TGTGCCAGCCGAGGGGCGGTTCGGGTCGAGCAGTACTTC	CASRGAVRVEQYF
TRBV3-1	.	.	TRBJ1-1	TGTGCCAGCAGCCAAGGCTACGAAGCTTTCTTT	CASSQGYEAFF
TRBV21-1	few	.	TRBJ2-5	TGTGCCAGCAGCAAGGGAGACAGACGGACGAGCAGAAAAGAGACCCAGTACTTC	CASSKGDRRTSRKETQYF
TRBV27	many	.	TRBJ2-5	TGTGCCAGCAGTTTTGCCAAGCCACACCAAGAGACCCAGTACTTC	CASSFAKPHQETQYF
TRBV20-1	many	TRBD1	TRBJ1-1	TGCAGTGCTAAATTACAGGGGGCTACGACTGAAGCTTTCTTT	CSAKLQGATTEAFF
TRBV7-9	many	.	TRBJ2-3	TGTGCCAGCAGCCTTCCGGATACAGATACGCAGTATTTT	CASSLPDTDTQYF
TRBV25-1	.	TRBD2	TRBJ2-2	TGTGCCAGCAGTGAACTAGCGGGAGGCACCGGGGAGCTGTTTTTT	CASSELAGGTGELFF
TRBV29-1	many	.	TRBJ1-3	TGCAGCGTTGAAGTTACCCCGGGGGGAAACACCATATATTTT	CSVEVTPGGNTIYF
TRBV7-8	few	.	TRBJ2-1	TGTGCCAGCAGCTTAGCGCGGGTGGGCCTAGCATACAATGAGCAGTTCTTC	CASSLARVGLAYNEQFF
TRBV29-1	many	.	TRBJ2-5	TGCAGCGTTGATGTCGTACAAGAGACCCAGTACTTC	CSVDVVQETQYF
TRBV5-1	few	.	TRBJ2-2	TGCGCCAGCAGCTTGGTGGAGGGGGAGCTGTTTTTT	CASSLVEGELFF
TRBV9	many	TRBD1	TRBJ2-7	TGTGCCAGCAACAGGGGTTTCGGCGAGCAGTACTTC	CASNRGFGEQYF
TRBV12-3/TRBV12-4	many	.	TRBJ2-2	TGTGCCAGCTCAGCACCCGGAGCGAACACCGGGGAGCTGTTTTTT	CASSAPGANTGELFF
TRBV7-8	.	TRBD2	TRBJ2-6	TGTGCCAGCAGCTCCCAGCGGGGTGAAAGGGCCAACGTCCTGACTTTC	CASSSQRGERANVLTF
TRBV5-1	.	TRBD1	TRBJ2-7	TGCGCCAGCAGCTTGGACCCGACAGGGGCCTCGCCCTACGAGCAGTACTTC	CASSLDPTGASPYEQYF
TRBV7-9	.	.	TRBJ1-2	TGTGCCAGCAGCCCAGCCCAGGTCGACTATGGCTACACCTTC	CASSPAQVDYGYTF